Below are 13 T cell receptor beta chains sequenced from a single sample in a study of OX40 agonist ivuxolimab in advanced cancers. Some clones are missing from TCRdb's copy, which holds only in-frame ones; the method was immunoSEQ multiplex PCR. The data contain 45,000 to 60,000 clones, 89% of them singletons. The starting material was CD4+ or CD8+ T cells sorted from blood, obtained in a trial of the OX40 agonist ivuxolimab. The source of these receptors is an adult with an advanced solid tumor such as melanoma, head and neck, liver or kidney cancer.

The chain has TRBV11-2 and TRBJ2-7; no firm D call. From germline, CDR1 is SGHAT and CDR2 FQNNGV. The CDR3 contains 13 residues. CDR3 coding DNA: TGTGCCAGCAGCTTCAGCAGATCCTACGCGCAGTACGTC. It encodes CASSFSRSYAQYV.

The V and J genes are TRBV28 and TRBJ2-2; no clear D gene. V was shortened by 6 bases and J by 5 bases, with 13 bases between the two germline ends. The CDR3 is made up of 14 amino acids. From germline, CDR1 is MDHEN and CDR2 SYDVKM. CDR3 in amino acids: CASRSRLGTGELFF. For the CDR3, the DNA is TGTGCCAGCAGGAGTCGCCTTGGGACCGGGGAGCTGTTTTTT.

A single count supports this clone. The CDR3, as DNA: TGTGCCAGCAGTGATATGGGAGGAGGTCAGCCCCAGCATTTT. It translates to CASSDMGGGQPQHF. V is TRBV2 and J is TRBJ1-5; no definite D call. This CDR3 is built from 14 residues. Trimming removed 3 bases from V and 6 bases from J, with 12 bases in between. The germline CDR1 and CDR2 sequences are SNHLY and FYNNEI. The whole variable domain, remainder taken from reference TRBV2 and TRBJ1-5, is EPEVTQTPSHQVTQMGQEVILRCVPISNHLYFYWYRQILGQKVEFLVSFYNNEISEKSEIFDDQFSVERPDGSNFTLKIRSTKLEDSAMYFCASSDMGGGQPQHFGDGTRLSIL.

This clone was detected once. The genes are TRBV1 and TRBJ1-5; TRBD1, the table's D call, was not compared with the DNA. TRBV1 is described as a pseudogene. The CDR3 consists of 17 residues. CDR3 amino acids: CTSRPDSGQGGNQPQHF. The CDR3 DNA reads as TGCACCAGCAGGCCTGATAGCGGACAGGGGGGGAATCAGCCCCAGCATTTT.

V usage is TRBV19 and J usage is TRBJ1-1; TRBD1 is a possible D gene (5 bases). Germline loops: CDR1 LNHDA, CDR2 SQIVND (reference sequence). There are 13 residues in the CDR3. With 5 bases removed from V and 10 bases from J, the gap between germline ends came to 17 bases. CDR3 sequence: CASSLETVHGAFF. For the CDR3, the DNA is TGTGCCAGTAGTCTCGAGACAGTACATGGAGCTTTCTTT.

The V and J genes are TRBV7-6 and TRBJ1-5; D uncertain. Trimming stripped 5 bases from V and 4 bases from J, with 6 bases between. Germline CDR1 reads SGHVS; CDR2 reads FNYEAQ. The CDR3 runs 12 residues. In DNA form, the CDR3 reads TGTGCCAGCAGCGGAACAAATCAGCCCCAGCATTTT. Encoded protein: CASSGTNQPQHF.

The genes are TRBV28 and TRBJ1-2; D not resolved. This CDR3 is 13 amino acids long. The germline gives CDR1 MDHEN, CDR2 SYDVKM. V lost 3 bases and J lost 6, with 11 bases in between. The CDR3 region has the DNA TGTGCCAGCAGTTTGTCGACCGCAGATGGCTACACCTTC. Its protein product is CASSLSTADGYTF.

The V gene is TRBV6-5, the J gene TRBJ1-1; 9 positions match TRBD1. CDR1 MNHEY and CDR2 SVGAGI come from the germline V gene. The CDR3 covers 16 residues. The V segment lost 2 bases and the J segment 3 bases; nucleotides outside the gene matches: 7. For the CDR3, the DNA is TGTGCCAGCAGTTACCGCCGGGGACAGGGTGACACTGAAGCTTTCTTT. This encodes CASSYRRGQGDTEAFF.

The chain is built from TRBV4-1 and TRBJ2-7; no clear D gene. CDR1 is MGHRA, CDR2 YSYEKL, per germline. The CDR3 consists of 13 residues. V gave up 0 bases and J gave up 7 bases, with 10 bases separating them. CDR3 nucleotides: TGCGCCAGCAGCCAAGATCGTAACTGGGAGCAGTACTTC. Amino acid sequence: CASSQDRNWEQYF.

The J gene is TRBJ2-7, the V gene TRBV6-1; D is undetermined. Germline CDR1 MNHNS, CDR2 SASEGT. Trimming cost V 5 bases and J 0 bases, with 8 bases left between them. CDR3 length: 13 amino acids. The CDR3 sequence: CASSPESSYEQYV. Written as DNA, the CDR3 is TGTGCCAGCAGTCCGGAGAGCTCCTACGAGCAGTACGTC.

In its sample, this clone ranks as medium-sized. This sample also contains other DNA sequences that code for the same CDR3. This chain uses TRBV29-1 with TRBJ1-1; D gene uncertain. The germline CDR1 and CDR2 sequences are SQVTM and ANQGSEA. The CDR3 extends over 15 amino acids. V was trimmed by 3 bases and J by 4 bases, leaving 18 bases between them. CDR3 loop: CSVDWQAISGTEAFF. The CDR3, as DNA: TGCAGCGTTGATTGGCAGGCCATTTCGGGCACTGAAGCTTTCTTT.

The CDR3 nucleotides read TGTGCCAGCAGTCATAGTGGTGAAAACATTCAGTACTTC. Its translation is CASSHSGENIQYF. This chain connects TRBV5-6 to TRBJ2-4; D remains ambiguous. Germline CDR1 SGHDT, CDR2 YYEEEE. This CDR3 contains 13 residues. Between the trimmed V and J ends, which lost 5 bases and 5 bases, there was a span of 11 bases. Variable domain in full (rest from reference TRBV5-6 and TRBJ2-4): DAGVTQSPTHLIKTRGQQVTLRCSPKSGHDTVSWYQQALGQGPQFIFQYYEEEERQRGNFPDRFSGHQFPNYSSELNVNALLLGDSALYLCASSHSGENIQYFGAGTRLSVL.

This rearrangement joins TRBV5-6 to TRBJ2-7; D is undetermined. This CDR3 comprises 12 residues. V was trimmed by 4 bases and J by 4 bases, leaving 9 bases between them. The germline V gene has CDR1 SGHDT and CDR2 YYEEEE. The CDR3 is CASSLAPYEQYF. The CDR3 DNA reads TGTGCCAGCAGCCTTGCCCCTTACGAGCAGTACTTC.